The rows below give T cell receptor beta chains drawn from one sample of a study of glioma-infiltrating T cells after dendritic cell vaccination. Here immunoSEQ multiplex PCR was the method, and the copy in TCRdb shows in-frame clones only, minus some. Among 20,000 to 30,000 clones, around nine tenths were seen once, and the ten largest hold roughly 2.9%. The material sequenced was blood, taken after dendritic cell vaccination. These receptor sequences come from a human donor with glioblastoma. Both conserved end residues are part of each CDR3. A D gene is named only where the DNA matches it firmly. Clone size is shown for a subset of rows, as once, few, many or a class of expanded clone.

TRBV10-1	NA	TRBJ2-7	NA	CASGSSGEQYF	TGCGCCAGCGGTAGCTCCGGCGAGCAGTACTTC
TRBV19	TRBD2	TRBJ2-5	NA	CASSGQLAGAQQTQYF	TGTGCCAGTAGTGGCCAACTAGCGGGGGCCCAGCAGACCCAGTACTTC
TRBV5-1	NA	TRBJ2-5	NA	CASSLGRLETQYF	TGCGCCAGCAGCTTGGGGCGGTTAGAGACCCAGTACTTC
TRBV7-8	TRBD1	TRBJ2-1	NA	CASGRGTYNEQFF	TGTGCCAGCGGCAGGGGGACGTACAATGAGCAGTTCTTC
TRBV4-1	NA	TRBJ2-7	NA	CASSQGETETYEQYF	TGCGCCAGCAGCCAAGGCGAGACAGAAACCTACGAGCAGTACTTC
TRBV11-2	TRBD1	TRBJ2-1	once	CASSSGQGRSYNEQFF	TGTGCCAGCAGCTCTGGACAGGGAAGATCCTACAATGAGCAGTTCTTC
TRBV15	NA	TRBJ2-3	NA	CATSRQTGNTDTQYF	TGTGCCACCAGCAGACAAACGGGGAACACAGATACGCAGTATTTT
TRBV7-8	NA	TRBJ1-5	once	CASSLESGIAGQPQHF	TGTGCCAGCAGCTTAGAATCTGGCATAGCAGGGCAGCCCCAGCATTTT
TRBV27	NA	TRBJ2-7	NA	CATRQAGEYEQYF	TGTGCCACCCGACAGGCGGGAGAGTACGAGCAGTACTTC
TRBV19	NA	TRBJ1-2	once	CASSIVSGQSGYTF	TGTGCCAGTAGTATAGTAAGTGGGCAGAGTGGCTACACCTTC
TRBV6-5	NA	TRBJ1-1	NA	CASSYSGIRNTEAFF	TGTGCCAGCAGTTACTCTGGTATTAGGAACACTGAAGCTTTCTTT
TRBV20-1	NA	TRBJ2-1	NA	CSAPDRGEQFF	TGCAGTGCCCCGGACAGAGGCGAGCAGTTCTTC
TRBV6-6	TRBD1	TRBJ1-5	once	CASSPGQGYPNQPQHF	TGTGCCAGCAGTCCGGGACAGGGGTATCCCAATCAGCCCCAGCATTTT
TRBV19	NA	TRBJ1-3	few	CASKTGTLSGNTIYF	TGTGCCAGTAAAACAGGGACCCTCTCTGGAAACACCATATATTTT
TRBV6-6	NA	TRBJ2-7	NA	CASNSVGRGSYEQYF	TGTGCCAGCAATTCAGTGGGCCGGGGCTCCTACGAGCAGTACTTC
TRBV15	NA	TRBJ1-6	NA	CATSRGAQYNSPLHF	TGTGCCACCAGCAGAGGGGCCCAGTATAATTCCCCCCTCCACTTT
TRBV7-9	NA	TRBJ1-1	NA	CASSLQQEAFF	TGTGCCAGCAGCTTACAACAGGAAGCTTTCTTT
TRBV7-2	TRBD1	TRBJ2-5	NA	CASSLGDRGRETQYF	TGTGCCAGCAGCTTAGGGGACAGGGGTCGTGAGACCCAGTACTTC
TRBV28	TRBD2	TRBJ2-1	NA	CASQGAGSYNEQFF	TGTGCCAGCCAGGGAGCGGGGAGCTACAATGAGCAGTTCTTC
TRBV2	TRBD1	TRBJ1-6	once	CASSGDRNSPLHF	TGTGCCAGCAGTGGGGACAGGAATTCACCCCTCCACTTT
TRBV4-1	TRBD2	TRBJ2-5	few	CASSQDPGTSGGGTQYF	TGCGCCAGCAGCCAAGATCCAGGGACTAGCGGGGGGGGGACCCAGTACTTC
TRBV30	NA	TRBJ2-7	NA	CAAGYEQYF	TGTGCTGCGGGGTACGAGCAGTACTTC
TRBV11-3	TRBD1	TRBJ1-2	NA	CASSLGTGGSSYGYTF	TGTGCCAGCAGCCTGGGGACAGGGGGCAGTAGCTATGGCTACACCTTC
TRBV27	NA	TRBJ2-3	NA	CASKQLSGLTDTQYF	TGTGCCAGCAAACAATTGTCTGGGCTCACAGATACGCAGTATTTT
TRBV5-4	TRBD1	TRBJ1-1	NA	CASWPRQGLNTEAFF	TGTGCCAGCTGGCCGCGACAGGGCCTGAACACTGAAGCTTTCTTT
TRBV27	NA	TRBJ1-1	NA	CASSLSMRVSNTEAFF	TGTGCCAGCAGTTTAAGTATGAGGGTATCGAACACTGAAGCTTTCTTT
TRBV7-2	NA	TRBJ2-2	NA	CASSGQNTGELFF	TGTGCCAGCAGCGGACAAAACACCGGGGAGCTGTTTTTT
TRBV11-3	NA	TRBJ1-1	NA	CASSMRGGYTEAFF	TGTGCCAGCAGCATGCGAGGGGGTTACACTGAAGCTTTCTTT
TRBV6-6	NA	TRBJ2-7	NA	CASSYSDKAYEQYF	TGTGCCAGCAGTTACTCGGACAAAGCCTACGAGCAGTACTTC
TRBV7-2	TRBD1	TRBJ1-1	NA	CASSYGTERGAFF	TGTGCCAGCAGCTATGGGACAGAGAGAGGAGCTTTCTTT
TRBV29-1	TRBD1	TRBJ1-1	NA	CSVARTGVRGAFF	TGCAGCGTTGCCCGTACAGGGGTCAGAGGAGCTTTCTTT
TRBV5-5	TRBD2	TRBJ2-3	NA	CASSFAGGTSDAQYF	TGTGCCAGCAGCTTTGCGGGGGGCACTAGCGACGCGCAGTATTTT
TRBV4-2	NA	TRBJ2-2	NA	CASSQDWGERQGELFF	TGTGCCAGCAGCCAAGATTGGGGGGAACGTCAAGGGGAGCTGTTTTTT
TRBV18	NA	TRBJ1-3	NA	CASSPTGSGNTIYF	TGTGCCAGCTCACCGACAGGCTCTGGAAACACCATATATTTT
TRBV19	NA	TRBJ2-3	NA	CASSIPGVDTQYF	TGTGCCAGTAGTATACCGGGAGTAGATACGCAGTATTTT
TRBV5-4	TRBD1	TRBJ2-7	NA	CASSWGTGSYEQYF	TGTGCCAGCAGCTGGGGGACAGGGTCCTACGAGCAGTACTTC
TRBV6-5	TRBD1	TRBJ2-7	NA	CASSADRGTYEQYF	TGTGCCAGCAGTGCGGACAGGGGGACCTACGAGCAGTACTTC
TRBV5-1	TRBD1	TRBJ2-7	NA	CASSPRNRGASYEQYF	TGCGCCAGCAGCCCTCGCAACAGGGGGGCCTCCTACGAGCAGTACTTC
TRBV5-1	NA	TRBJ1-1	NA	CASSTQTGLGTEAFF	TGCGCCAGCAGCACACAGACAGGTCTCGGCACTGAAGCTTTCTTT
TRBV6-5	NA	TRBJ2-7	NA	CASSPTAGADEQYF	TGTGCCAGCAGTCCCACGGCGGGGGCGGACGAGCAGTACTTC
TRBV6-5	TRBD1	TRBJ1-2	NA	CASSYSNTGGYYGYTF	TGTGCCAGCAGTTACTCGAACACAGGGGGCTATTATGGCTACACCTTC
TRBV2	NA	TRBJ2-3	once	CARRRAESRDTQYF	TGTGCCAGACGGAGGGCCGAGAGTCGGGATACGCAGTATTTT
TRBV7-7	TRBD2	TRBJ2-5	NA	CASSGRTSGGKETQYF	TGTGCCAGCAGCGGTAGGACTAGCGGGGGTAAAGAGACCCAGTACTTC
TRBV2	TRBD2	TRBJ2-5	NA	CASKTGGETQYF	TGTGCCAGCAAGACGGGGGGAGAGACCCAGTACTTC